The 29 T cell receptor beta chains given below trace back to one sample, sequenced in a study of T cell changes during pregnancy in multiple sclerosis. Produced via immunoSEQ multiplex PCR; TCRdb's table is partial and in-frame only. The sample shows 130,000 or so clones, 95% to 98% of them seen only once. Sequences were derived from peripheral blood, sampled after pregnancy. The receptor source for this set is a female donor with multiple sclerosis, enrolled in a pregnancy study.

The chain couples TRBV2 to TRBJ2-7; D is unresolved. Trimming cost V 1 base and J 5 bases, with 3 bases left between them. The CDR3 runs to 11 residues. CDR1 and CDR2 (germline): SNHLY, FYNNEI. The CDR3 DNA is TGTGCCAGCAGTGAAGTCGACGAGCAGTACTTC. Amino acid sequence: CASSEVDEQYF.

The chain couples TRBV6-5 to TRBJ1-1; no clear D gene. The CDR3 runs 14 residues. CDR1 and CDR2 from the germline V gene are MNHEY and SVGAGI. V was shortened by 0 bases and J by 4 bases, with 9 bases between the two germline ends. Here the CDR3 reads CASSYSRQATEAFF. CDR3 bases: TGTGCCAGCAGTTACTCCCGGCAGGCCACTGAAGCTTTCTTT.

The genes are TRBV14 and TRBJ1-2, with D perhaps TRBD1 (6 bases). Trimming cost V 1 base and J 1 base, with 16 bases left between them. Germline-derived CDR1 and CDR2 are SGHDN and FVKESK. This CDR3 region has 17 residues. As DNA, the CDR3 is TGTGCCAGCAGCCAAGGTGGGCTGAGGGGGTTTAACTATGGCTACACCTTC. Protein: CASSQGGLRGFNYGYTF.

The chain couples TRBV2 to TRBJ2-7; 8 bases are a match to TRBD1. V was clipped by 5 bases and J by 2 bases; unmatched bases: 5. Germline V gives CDR1 SNHLY, CDR2 FYNNEI. CDR3 size: 14 residues. CDR3 amino acids: CASSLQGATYEQYF. The CDR3 nucleotides read TGTGCCAGCAGTCTCCAGGGGGCCACCTACGAGCAGTACTTC.

This chain links TRBV18 with TRBJ1-1, with D perhaps TRBD1 (5 bases). The CDR3 length is 15 residues. Deletions cut 4 bases from V and 0 bases from J, with 12 bases between. Germline V gives CDR1 KGHSH, CDR2 LQKENI. The chain's CDR3 is CASSLGRALNTEAFF. CDR3 sequence (DNA): TGTGCCAGCTCACTAGGCAGGGCCCTGAACACTGAAGCTTTCTTT.

The V gene is TRBV19, the J gene TRBJ2-7; TRBD2 aligns across 8 bases. The CDR3 runs 17 residues. J lost 2 bases, V lost 3 bases, and 12 bases had no gene match. Germline V CDR1 and CDR2: LNHDA, SQIVND (reference sequence). The DNA for the CDR3 is TGTGCCAGTAGTATTGGGACTAGGGCGGGAGGACCCTACGAGCAGTACTTC. Translation: CASSIGTRAGGPYEQYF.

This rearrangement joins TRBV7-9 to TRBJ2-5; D not certain. The germline gives CDR1 SEHNR, CDR2 FQNEAQ (reference sequence). The CDR3 spans 14 residues. Trimming cost V 6 bases and J 2 bases, with 13 bases left between them. DNA of the CDR3: TGTGCCAGCAGGCAGACTGAACCACAAGAGACCCAGTACTTC. Translating gives CASRQTEPQETQYF.

V gene TRBV6-1 combines with J gene TRBJ2-5; tentative D call: TRBD2 (5 bases). Trimming stripped 4 bases from V and 3 bases from J, with 21 bases between. Looked up from germline, CDR1 is MNHNS and CDR2 is SASEGT. The CDR3 contains 17 residues. CDR3 residues: CASSGTRWRSRKETQYF. CDR3 in DNA: TGTGCCAGCAGTGGGACTCGGTGGCGGAGTAGAAAAGAGACCCAGTACTTC.

The chain has TRBV12-5 and TRBJ2-1; tentatively, D is TRBD2 (6 bases). The CDR3 covers 14 residues. CDR1 and CDR2 (germline): LGHNT, FRNRAP. V gave up 6 bases and J gave up 4 bases, with 13 bases separating them. CDR3 region: CASGQGLLYNEQFF. In nucleotides, the CDR3 is TGTGCTAGTGGCCAGGGACTCCTTTACAATGAGCAGTTCTTC.

This clone was recorded once. The chain couples TRBV7-6 to TRBJ1-2, with TRBD1 matching over 7 bases. The length of the CDR3 is 14 residues. J was trimmed by 9 bases and V by 5 bases; bases with no gene match: 12. The V gene's germline CDR1 is SGHVS and CDR2 FNYEAQ. This chain's CDR3 is CASSPQGQELSYTF. Here the CDR3 DNA reads TGTGCCAGCAGCCCACAAGGACAGGAGTTAAGCTACACCTTC.

This rearrangement joins TRBV7-2 to TRBJ1-2; 8 bases are a match to TRBD1. V lost 3 bases, J lost 2 bases, and 11 bases stayed unmatched. The CDR3 is 17 residues long. Looked up from germline, CDR1 is SGHTA and CDR2 is FQGNSA. The CDR3 protein is CASSFRPPRGRNYGYTF. The CDR3 bases are TGTGCCAGCAGCTTCCGGCCCCCCAGGGGGCGCAACTATGGCTACACCTTC. The whole variable domain, filled in from reference TRBV7-2 and TRBJ1-2, reads GAGVSQSPSNKVTEKGKDVELRCDPISGHTALYWYRQSLGQGLEFLIYFQGNSAPDKSGLPSDRFSAERTGGSVSTLTIQRTQQEDSAVYLCASSFRPPRGRNYGYTFGSGTRLTVV.

V is TRBV28 and J is TRBJ1-3, with 7 bases matching TRBD1. Germline CDR1 MDHEN, CDR2 SYDVKM. The trim removed 5 bases at V and 0 bases at J, leaving 4 bases unmatched. The CDR3 sequence is 15 residues long. The CDR3 DNA reads TGTGCCAGCAGTGAGACAGGGTTCTCTGGAAACACCATATATTTT. Amino acids: CASSETGFSGNTIYF.

The V call is TRBV30, the J call TRBJ2-7, with D possibly being TRBD1 (6 bases). CDR1 is GTSNPN and CDR2 is SVGIG in the germline V gene (reference sequence). The CDR3 spans 13 residues. V was cut by 1 base and J by 7 bases, with 14 bases left in between. Here the CDR3 DNA reads TGTGCCTGGAGTGGGCGGGCGCAGGGGGAGCAGTACTTC. As protein: CAWSGRAQGEQYF.

The rearrangement joins TRBV5-4 to TRBJ1-4; 7 bases line up with TRBD1. The CDR3 contains 13 residues. The germline V gene encodes CDR1 SGHNT and CDR2 YYREEE (reference sequence). Trimming removed 3 bases from V and 8 bases from J; junction bases left unmatched: 4. CDR3 nucleotide sequence: TGTGCCAGCAGCTCAGGGGGGAGAGAAAAACTGTTTTTT. Encoded protein: CASSSGGREKLFF.

This chain connects TRBV11-3 to TRBJ2-7, with 7 bases matching TRBD2. J gave up 0 bases and V 5 bases, and 7 bases lay outside the gene matches. The CDR3 extends over 15 amino acids. Germline-derived CDR1 and CDR2 are SGHNT and YENEEA. The chain's CDR3 is CASSPTSASSYEQYF. The CDR3 DNA sequence: TGTGCCAGCAGCCCTACTAGCGCGAGCTCCTACGAGCAGTACTTC.

The chain links TRBV7-9 to TRBJ2-1; 7 bases line up with TRBD1. There are 12 residues in the CDR3. Germline V gene data show CDR1 as SEHNR and CDR2 as FQNEAQ (reference sequence). After removal of 5 bases from V and 10 bases from J, the junction contained 5 bases not matched to a gene. CDR3 bases: TGTGCCAGCAGCAACAGGGGTCGGGAGCAGTTCTTC. This codes for CASSNRGREQFF.

V usage is TRBV10-2 and J usage is TRBJ2-2; D possibly corresponds to TRBD2 (5 bases). The CDR3 spans 13 residues. V was pared by 8 bases and J by 5 bases, with 12 bases between. CDR1 is WSHSY, CDR2 SAAADI, per germline. The DNA of the CDR3 is TGCGCCAGCGCAGCTAGCTATACCGGGGAGCTGTTTTTT. Translated, it gives CASAASYTGELFF.

The J gene is TRBJ2-7, the V gene TRBV5-4, with 8 bases lining up with TRBD1. The V and J ends lost 0 bases and 5 bases, in that order; junction bases with no gene match: 7. The CDR3 runs 15 residues. Per germline, CDR1 SGHNT and CDR2 YYREEE (reference sequence). As DNA, the CDR3 is TGTGCCAGCAGCTTGGTCCTAGGACAGGGTCACGAGCAGTACTTC. This sequence encodes CASSLVLGQGHEQYF.

This clone appeared a single time. The chain carries TRBV30 and TRBJ2-4, with D possibly being TRBD1 (6 bases). CDR1 is GTSNPN, CDR2 SVGIG, per germline (reference sequence). V shed 2 bases and J shed 0 bases, with 20 bases lying between them. This CDR3 is 18 amino acids long. The CDR3 bases are TGTGCCTGGAGTCCACCCGACAGGCTCTTGATAGCCAAAAACATTCAGTACTTC. Translation: CAWSPPDRLLIAKNIQYF.

The CDR3 spells CASSLDALSTSGLYNEQFF. The CDR3 DNA reads as TGTGCCAGCAGCTTAGATGCCTTGTCTACTAGCGGCCTTTACAATGAGCAGTTCTTC. The V and J genes are TRBV7-9 and TRBJ2-1, with 8 bases matching TRBD2. After removal of 1 base from V and 4 bases from J, the junction contained 15 bases not matched to a gene. Germline V lookup: CDR1 SEHNR, CDR2 FQNEAQ (reference sequence). This CDR3 is 19 amino acids long.

The chain joins TRBV7-2 to TRBJ2-1, with 7 nucleotides matching TRBD2. Trimming took 2 bases from V and 8 from J; bases not matched to a gene: 6. This CDR3 is built from 14 residues. Germline loops: CDR1 SGHTA, CDR2 FQGNSA. CDR3 in DNA: TGTGCCAGCAGCTTAATCCGGGGGGTCTATGAGCAGTTCTTC. It codes for CASSLIRGVYEQFF. The full variable domain, completed using reference TRBV7-2 and TRBJ2-1, is GAGVSQSPSNKVTEKGKDVELRCDPISGHTALYWYRQSLGQGLEFLIYFQGNSAPDKSGLPSDRFSAERTGGSVSTLTIQRTQQEDSAVYLCASSLIRGVYEQFFGPGTRLTVL.

V and J are TRBV28 and TRBJ2-1; TRBD1 agrees at 8 bases. The V and J ends lost 7 bases and 2 bases, in that order; junction bases with no gene match: 4. Germline lookup yields CDR1 MDHEN and CDR2 SYDVKM. CDR3 length: 14 amino acids. This CDR3 is CASTLQGAYNEQFF. In nucleotides, the CDR3 is TGTGCCAGCACCCTACAGGGGGCCTACAATGAGCAGTTCTTC.

J is TRBJ2-3 and V is TRBV7-6; D remains ambiguous. In germline, CDR1 is SGHVS, CDR2 FNYEAQ. The CDR3 consists of 13 residues. V dropped 5 bases and J dropped 2 bases, with 8 bases sitting between them. The CDR3 spells CASSPRTTDTQYF. CDR3 DNA: TGTGCCAGCAGCCCGAGAACCACAGATACGCAGTATTTT.

The chain links TRBV5-1 to TRBJ2-3, with a possible D match to TRBD2 (6 bases). Trimming left V 0 bases short and J 1 base short, with 6 bases between. Germline V gene lookup returns CDR1 SGHRS and CDR2 YFSETQ. The CDR3 sequence is 14 residues long. The CDR3, as DNA: TGCGCCAGCAGCTTGGGGGGGGGCACAGATACGCAGTATTTT. This encodes CASSLGGGTDTQYF. The complete variable domain, with remaining parts taken from reference TRBV5-1 and TRBJ2-3, reads KAGVTQTPRYLIKTRGQQVTLSCSPISGHRSVSWYQQTPGQGLQFLFEYFSETQRNKGNFPGRFSGRQFSNSRSEMNVSTLELGDSALYLCASSLGGGTDTQYFGPGTRLTVL.

The J gene is TRBJ2-2, the V gene TRBV9, with 7 bases aligning to TRBD1. CDR3 length: 17 residues. Trimming at V came to 0 bases and at J to 6 bases, leaving 11 bases not matched to a gene. CDR1 and CDR2 (germline): SGDLS, YYNGEE. The CDR3 DNA sequence: TGTGCCAGCAGCGTAGCGGTAGGGACAGAAAGGGCCGGGGAGCTGTTTTTT. This translates into CASSVAVGTERAGELFF.

This chain links TRBV7-9 with TRBJ2-3; D call uncertain. CDR1 and CDR2 from the germline V gene are SEHNR and FQNEAQ (reference sequence). V dropped 4 bases and J dropped 5 bases, with 4 bases sitting between them. The CDR3 runs 11 residues. The CDR3 bases are TGTGCCAGCAGCTCAAAAGATACGCAGTATTTT. It is translated as CASSSKDTQYF. The full variable domain, its missing parts supplied by reference TRBV7-9 and TRBJ2-3, is DTGVSQNPRHKITKRGQNVTFRCDPISEHNRLYWYRQTLGQGPEFLTYFQNEAQLEKSRLLSDRFSAERPKGSFSTLEIQRTEQGDSAMYLCASSSKDTQYFGPGTRLTVL.

A single count supports this clone. J is TRBJ2-2 and V is TRBV29-1; D may be TRBD2 (6 bases). V was trimmed by 5 bases and J by 6 bases, leaving 22 bases between them. Looked up from germline, CDR1 is SQVTM and CDR2 is ANQGSEA. This CDR3 spans 16 amino acids. CDR3 region: CSVLRGSFMGSGELFF. DNA of the CDR3: TGCAGCGTTCTTCGGGGGTCGTTTATGGGATCCGGGGAGCTGTTTTTT.

The CDR3 here is CASSLASSGYEQYF. The DNA of the CDR3 is TGTGCCAGCAGCTTGGCCAGCTCAGGCTACGAGCAGTACTTC. The rearrangement uses TRBV5-6 and TRBJ2-7; no clear D gene. This CDR3 is 14 amino acids long. The V gene's germline CDR1 is SGHDT and CDR2 YYEEEE. Trimming shortened V by 0 bases and J by 3 bases, and 10 bases separated the two germline ends. The entire variable domain, with the rest obtained from reference TRBV5-6 and TRBJ2-7, is as follows: DAGVTQSPTHLIKTRGQQVTLRCSPKSGHDTVSWYQQALGQGPQFIFQYYEEEERQRGNFPDRFSGHQFPNYSSELNVNALLLGDSALYLCASSLASSGYEQYFGPGTRLTVT.

The V call is TRBV14, the J call TRBJ2-7, with D maybe TRBD2 (6 bases). This CDR3 has 14 amino acids. V was cut by 4 bases and J by 5 bases, with 15 bases left in between. CDR1 is SGHDN and CDR2 is FVKESK in the germline V gene. The CDR3 DNA reads as TGTGCCAGCAGCCCATGGGGGGTTGGGGACGAGCAGTACTTC. This encodes CASSPWGVGDEQYF.